The rows below give T cell receptor beta chains drawn from one sample of a study of cytomegalovirus exposure and HLA in healthy donors. TCRdb's copy holds only in-frame clones and misses some; the assay was immunoSEQ multiplex PCR. Found here are about 120,000 clones, around 80% of them singletons; the top ten hold around 0.24%. Sequences were obtained from PBMCs. The receptor set was obtained from a man aged 50 to 59 in good health and CMV-seronegative. Both conserved end residues are part of each CDR3. Each record gives: clone size, CDR3 length, D gene, J gene, V gene, CDR3 DNA, CDR3 protein. The D gene is left open where the match is weak. Clone size is not always given. Where it is, it says once, few, many or a class for expanded clones.

once	13	TRBD1	TRBJ1-2	TRBV9	TGTGCCAGCACCCCAGAGGGGGCGCTTGGCTACACCTTC	CASTPEGALGYTF
.	12	.	TRBJ2-2	TRBV29-1	TGCAGCGTTGAAACGGGGTACGGGGAGCTGTTTTTT	CSVETGYGELFF
few	15	TRBD1	TRBJ1-2	TRBV5-5	TGTGCCAGCAGCTTCACAGGGGGTCTCGGGGATGGCTACACCTTC	CASSFTGGLGDGYTF
.	15	TRBD2	TRBJ2-1	TRBV29-1	TGCAGCGTTGTAGGGACTAGCGGGAGTGGCAATGAGCAGTTCTTC	CSVVGTSGSGNEQFF
few	13	.	TRBJ2-1	TRBV5-1	TGCGCCAGCAACCCGGGGGCCTACAATGAGCAGTTCTTC	CASNPGAYNEQFF
.	15	TRBD2	TRBJ2-7	TRBV6-5	TGTGCCAGCCATCGCGGGACTACCGCCTCCTACGAGCAGTACTTC	CASHRGTTASYEQYF
few	14	.	TRBJ1-1	TRBV5-1	TGCGCCAGCAGCTTGACAGGGAAGGGCTTTGAAGCTTTCTTT	CASSLTGKGFEAFF
.	15	.	TRBJ2-1	TRBV5-1	TGCGCCAGCAGCTTGGATGGATCCTTAGCTGATGAGCAGTTCTTC	CASSLDGSLADEQFF
.	15	TRBD2	TRBJ2-6	TRBV7-6	TGTGCCAGCAGCGCCGCGGGGGCTGGGGCCAACGTCCTGACTTTC	CASSAAGAGANVLTF
once	15	TRBD2	TRBJ2-2	TRBV28	TGTGCCAGCAGGCAGTGGGGAGGGGTCGCCGGGGAGCTGTTTTTT	CASRQWGGVAGELFF
.	17	TRBD2	TRBJ2-2	TRBV7-3	TGTGCCAGCAGCAGGGGACTAGCGGGAGGAAACACCGGGGAGCTGTTTTTT	CASSRGLAGGNTGELFF
.	15	TRBD1	TRBJ1-2	TRBV13	TGTGCCAGCAGCACGAGGACAGGGGATAACTATGGCTACACCTTC	CASSTRTGDNYGYTF
.	14	TRBD1	TRBJ1-2	TRBV28	TGTGCCAGCAGTTTAGGGACAGGGGTCAAGGGCTACACCTTC	CASSLGTGVKGYTF
.	16	TRBD1	TRBJ1-1	TRBV13	TGTGCCAGCAGCTTAGACAGGGGGCGCCAGGACACTGAAGCTTTCTTT	CASSLDRGRQDTEAFF
.	15	.	TRBJ1-1	TRBV30	TGTGCCTGGAGTGTCGACCCAGGTTACCTACCTGAAGCTTTCTTT	CAWSVDPGYLPEAFF
few	14	TRBD1	TRBJ2-7	TRBV6-1	TGTGCCAGCAGCATTCCGGGACAGGACTACGAGCAGTACTTC	CASSIPGQDYEQYF
.	14	.	TRBJ2-5	TRBV5-5	TGTGCCAGCAGCTTGGGACTGATAAGAGAGACCCAGTACTTC	CASSLGLIRETQYF
.	17	.	TRBJ2-1	TRBV7-3	TGTGCCAGCAGCTGGACCAATGGGAGACCCCCCCTCAATGAGCAGTTCTTC	CASSWTNGRPPLNEQFF
.	14	.	TRBJ1-1	TRBV5-4	TGTGCCAGCAGCTTGGATGGGGCGAACACTGAGGCTTTCTTT	CASSLDGANTEAFF
.	16	TRBD2	TRBJ2-3	TRBV2	TGTGCCAGCATCTTCCGGACTAGCGAAGACACAGATACGCAGTATTTT	CASIFRTSEDTDTQYF
.	13	.	TRBJ2-7	TRBV2	TGTGCCAGCAGTGAAAGCTTTTCCTACGAGCAGTACTTC	CASSESFSYEQYF
.	14	.	TRBJ2-5	TRBV5-6	TGTGCCAGCAGCCCCATCGGAGGTTGGGAGACCCAGTACTTC	CASSPIGGWETQYF
.	16	TRBD1	TRBJ1-1	TRBV7-2	TGTGCCAGCAGCTTAAACAGGGGCGACATGAACACTGAAGCTTTCTTT	CASSLNRGDMNTEAFF
.	14	.	TRBJ1-1	TRBV6-5	TGTGCCAGCATTCCGACAGGCCATAACACTGAAGCTTTCTTT	CASIPTGHNTEAFF
.	15	.	TRBJ1-5	TRBV27	TGTGCCAGCAGTCCGACTTCCCAGGGTATTCAGCCCCAGCATTTT	CASSPTSQGIQPQHF
.	16	.	TRBJ1-1	TRBV7-8	TGTGCCAGCAGCTTAGCTCAGGGTTATGGGGACACTGAAGCTTTCTTT	CASSLAQGYGDTEAFF
.	17	TRBD2	TRBJ2-3	TRBV10-1	TGCGCCAGCAGCTGGCTAGCGGGGGAGCGGGGCACAGATACGCAGTATTTT	CASSWLAGERGTDTQYF
.	14	TRBD1	TRBJ1-1	TRBV11-1	TGTGCCAGCAGTCCGACAGGGTTCCCTCATGAAGCTTTCTTT	CASSPTGFPHEAFF
.	15	TRBD1	TRBJ2-1	TRBV14	TGTGCCAGCAGCCCCGGGACAGGGGACTACAATGAGCAGTTCTTC	CASSPGTGDYNEQFF
.	13	.	TRBJ2-2	TRBV11-2	TGTGCCAGCAGCTTAGATCTTCCCGGGGAGCTGTTTTTT	CASSLDLPGELFF
.	16	TRBD1	TRBJ1-6	TRBV5-1	TGCGCCAGCAGCTTGGGTCAGGGGGCGACGAATTCACCCCTCCACTTT	CASSLGQGATNSPLHF
.	13	.	TRBJ2-2	TRBV6-4	TGTGCCAGCAGTTTCGACATCGCCGGGGAGCTGTTTTTT	CASSFDIAGELFF
.	11	.	TRBJ2-7	TRBV7-2	TGTGCCAGCAGCCTACGGGACGAGCAGTACTTC	CASSLRDEQYF
.	15	TRBD2	TRBJ2-5	TRBV7-2	TGTGCCAGCTCGCCTGCGGGCGGGGGGGAAGAGACCCAGTACTTC	CASSPAGGGEETQYF
.	15	.	TRBJ1-5	TRBV5-1	TGCGCCAGCAGCTTGGTTGCAGGGGCAAATCAGCCCCAGCATTTT	CASSLVAGANQPQHF
.	16	.	TRBJ1-1	TRBV4-1	TGCGCCAGCAGCCAAGATCCCGCCCGACAAAACACTGAAGCTTTCTTT	CASSQDPARQNTEAFF
.	16	.	TRBJ2-7	TRBV18	TGTGCCAGCTCACCGACAGAGGCTAACCTTTACGTGGAGCAGTACTTC	CASSPTEANLYVEQYF
.	14	TRBD1	TRBJ1-2	TRBV6-4	TGTGCCAGCAGTGACTTCGGGACAGGGGGTGGCTACACCTTC	CASSDFGTGGGYTF
.	15	TRBD2	TRBJ2-7	TRBV7-6	TGTGCCAGCAGCCTCGAACTAGCGGGAGTACACGAGCAGTACTTC	CASSLELAGVHEQYF
.	17	.	TRBJ1-6	TRBV4-3	TGCGCCAGCAGCCAAGATACGGACACCCTCACGGATTCACCCCTCCACTTT	CASSQDTDTLTDSPLHF
.	12	.	TRBJ1-5	TRBV6-5	TGTGCCAGCAGTTCCCAAAATCAGCCCCAGCATTTT	CASSSQNQPQHF
.	16	.	TRBJ2-3	TRBV28	TGTGCCAGCAGTTTATTTAAGGCGGGGAGTGAGGCTACGCAGTATTTT	CASSLFKAGSEATQYF
.	15	.	TRBJ1-6	TRBV9	TGTGCCAGCAGCTTCGAGCAGGGGTACGGTTCACCCCTCCACTTT	CASSFEQGYGSPLHF
.	15	.	TRBJ1-3	TRBV5-1	TGCGCCAGCAGCTACGACAGAAACTCTGGAAACACCATATATTTT	CASSYDRNSGNTIYF